The 20 T cell receptor beta chains presented below share a single source sample, sequenced in a study of cytomegalovirus exposure and HLA in healthy donors (dated by TCRdb to the late 2010s). The library was obtained by the immunoSEQ multiplex PCR assay. For the multiplex PCR, a mixture combining 60 forward primers for TCR Vbeta segments and 13 reverse primers for TCR Jbeta segments was used. In its TCRdb copy, this immuneACCESS table keeps in-frame sequences only and misses some clones. Where compared with another copy, unresolved V genes explain less than half of these, and the others have no known cause. This sample lists approximately 200,000 clones; approximately 81% were detected once. In total, the top ten clones hold around 1.9% of the sample. Sequencing used PBMCs. All receptors derive from a young woman in good health and CMV-seropositive.

The chain combines TRBV7-3 with TRBJ2-1; D perhaps matches TRBD2 (6 bases). CDR3 length: 15 amino acids. Trimming removed 0 bases from V and 2 bases from J, with 8 bases in between. Germline CDR1 SGHTA, CDR2 FQGTGA. CDR3 bases: TGTGCCAGCAGCTTAACGGGAGGACCCTACAATGAGCAGTTCTTC. The encoded protein is CASSLTGGPYNEQFF.

This chain links TRBV15 with TRBJ2-1, with a possible D match to TRBD1 (6 bases). Germline V gives CDR1 LNHNV, CDR2 YYDKDF (reference sequence). Trimming took 4 bases from V and 2 from J, leaving 12 bases between them. There are 15 residues in the CDR3. The CDR3 region has the DNA TGTGCCACCAGCATTATCGGACAGACCTACAATGAGCAGTTCTTC. Protein product: CATSIIGQTYNEQFF.

The chain uses TRBV28 and TRBJ1-6; D not resolved. The germline V and J ends were trimmed by 10 bases and 8 bases, with 18 bases remaining between them. The CDR3 consists of 14 residues. Germline assignment: CDR1 MDHEN and CDR2 SYDVKM. CDR3: CATRGRPAYSPLHF. The CDR3 DNA reads as TGTGCCACCCGAGGGCGTCCGGCTTATTCACCCCTCCACTTT.

The chain carries TRBV7-2 and TRBJ1-1, with D hard to call. Germline assignment: CDR1 SGHTA and CDR2 FQGNSA. The CDR3 is 13 amino acids. V gave up 1 base and J gave up 1 base, with 4 bases separating them. The CDR3 region has the DNA TGTGCCAGCAGCTTAGAACAGAACACTGAAGCTTTCTTT. Residues: CASSLEQNTEAFF.

The chain combines TRBV11-2 with TRBJ2-5, with 8 bases that match TRBD2. This CDR3 is built from 15 residues. V shed 1 base, J shed 2 bases, and the junction held 3 bases outside the gene matches. Germline V gene data show CDR1 as SGHAT and CDR2 as FQNNGV. CDR3 nucleotide sequence: TGTGCCAGCAGCTTAGCGGGGGGGGGTCAAGAGACCCAGTACTTC. This encodes CASSLAGGGQETQYF.

CDR3 bases: TGTGCCAGCAGCAAAGTAACCCAGGGTCGTGGAAACACCATATATTTT. It is translated as CASSKVTQGRGNTIYF. The chain has TRBV21-1 and TRBJ1-3; TRBD1, the table's D call, lacks a check against the DNA. TRBV21-1 is a documented pseudogene. The CDR3 is 16 residues long.

The chain employs TRBV11-2 and TRBJ1-1; no definite D call. There are 14 residues in the CDR3. The germline V gene encodes CDR1 SGHAT and CDR2 FQNNGV. V shed 6 bases and J shed 4 bases, with 15 bases lying between them. The CDR3 coding sequence is TGTGCCAGCAGTCGAGCGCGGTCGGGCACTGAAGCTTTCTTT. Translation: CASSRARSGTEAFF.

J is TRBJ1-2 and V is TRBV7-2; tentative D call: TRBD1 (6 bases). Germline V CDR1 and CDR2: SGHTA, FQGNSA. This CDR3 is built from 16 residues. V lost 7 bases to trimming and J lost 4 bases, with 22 bases between them. The CDR3 is CASTQNPYRAIYGYTF. The CDR3 DNA follows: TGTGCCAGCACTCAAAACCCCTACAGGGCTATCTATGGCTACACCTTC.

The genes are TRBV9 and TRBJ2-1, with a tentative D call TRBD2 (5 bases). The CDR3 runs 15 residues. Germline-derived CDR1 and CDR2 are SGDLS and YYNGEE. V dropped 0 bases and J dropped 4 bases, with 11 bases sitting between them. The CDR3 nucleotides read TGTGCCAGCAGCGTAGCCGGGAACCAATACAATGAGCAGTTCTTC. Translating it yields CASSVAGNQYNEQFF.

The chain employs TRBV7-3 and TRBJ2-5; 8 bases map to TRBD2. The CDR3 spans 14 residues. Germline V gene lookup returns CDR1 SGHTA and CDR2 FQGTGA. V was clipped by 1 base and J by 5 bases; unmatched bases: 3. The CDR3 DNA follows: TGTGCCAGCAGCTTAAGCGGGGGGAAGGAGACCCAGTACTTC. Its translation: CASSLSGGKETQYF.

The V gene is TRBV27, the J gene TRBJ2-5; 9 bases align to TRBD1. Germline CDR1 MNHEY, CDR2 SMNVEV (reference sequence). This CDR3 has 15 amino acids. The J segment lost 5 bases and the V segment lost 2 bases, leaving 6 bases of the junction unmatched. DNA of the CDR3: TGTGCCAGCAGTTTACAGGGGACAGGGTGGGAGACCCAGTACTTC. It yields the protein CASSLQGTGWETQYF.

This clone was seen only once. The chain employs TRBV7-2 and TRBJ2-3, with a weak D call TRBD1 (6 bases). The V gene's germline CDR1 is SGHTA and CDR2 FQGNSA. The CDR3 contains 18 residues. V was cut by 3 bases and J by 2 bases, with 21 bases left in between. Here the CDR3 DNA reads TGTGCCAGCAGCTTTAGTTCGTACGGCACAGGGAACACAGATACGCAGTATTTT. As protein: CASSFSSYGTGNTDTQYF.

The CDR3: CASSFSSGTYNEQFF. CDR3 coding DNA: TGCGCCAGCAGCTTTTCTAGCGGGACCTACAATGAGCAGTTCTTC. V is TRBV5-1 and J is TRBJ2-1; the match to TRBD2 covers 9 bases. This CDR3 is 15 amino acids long. Trimming cost V 2 bases and J 2 bases; bases outside gene matches: 2. Germline assignment: CDR1 SGHRS and CDR2 YFSETQ.

The chain has TRBV7-3 and TRBJ2-3; 8 positions match TRBD2. Trimming removed 4 bases from V and 1 base from J; junction bases left unmatched: 4. The CDR3 has 15 residues. CDR1 is SGHTA and CDR2 is FQGTGA in the germline V gene. In DNA, the CDR3 is TGTGCCAGCAGCTCAAGCGGGGGTGGCACAGATACGCAGTATTTT. It codes for CASSSSGGGTDTQYF.

The V and J genes are TRBV6-1 and TRBJ2-7; TRBD2 agrees at 7 bases. Germline loops: CDR1 MNHNS, CDR2 SASEGT. This CDR3 has 15 residues. The V and J ends lost 5 bases and 10 bases, in that order; junction bases with no gene match: 17. CDR3 in amino acids: CASSMWEGSFGEQYV. Written as DNA, the CDR3 is TGTGCCAGCAGTATGTGGGAGGGGAGTTTTGGGGAACAGTACGTC.

The chain carries TRBV7-9 and TRBJ2-3, with a tentative D call TRBD2 (5 bases). The length of the CDR3 is 13 residues. V gave up 6 bases and J gave up 6 bases, with 13 bases separating them. Germline CDR1 reads SEHNR; CDR2 reads FQNEAQ (reference sequence). This chain's CDR3 is CASRTGVADTQYF. The CDR3 bases are TGTGCCAGCAGGACCGGGGTAGCGGATACGCAGTATTTT.

This rearrangement joins TRBV6-1 to TRBJ2-3; TRBD2 agrees at 10 bases. Germline V lookup: CDR1 MNHNS, CDR2 SASEGT. J gave up 4 bases and V 2 bases, and 9 bases lay outside the gene matches. This CDR3 is built from 17 residues. The CDR3 sequence: CASSEFATSGVADTQYF. CDR3 nucleotides: TGTGCCAGCAGTGAATTCGCTACTAGCGGGGTCGCAGATACGCAGTATTTT.

V gene TRBV19 combines with J gene TRBJ2-7; 8 bases map to TRBD2. J lost 1 base, V lost 0 bases, and 11 bases had no gene match. The CDR3 spans 18 residues. The V gene's germline CDR1 is LNHDA and CDR2 SQIVND (reference sequence). CDR3 in DNA: TGTGCCAGTAGTATAGATAAGAGTGCTAGCGGGTGGTCCTACGAGCAGTACGTC. This codes for CASSIDKSASGWSYEQYV.

The chain has TRBV15 and TRBJ2-2; 7 nucleotides align to TRBD2. J gave up 7 bases and V 0 bases, and 2 bases lay outside the gene matches. Germline values: CDR1 LNHNV, CDR2 YYDKDF (reference sequence). The CDR3 runs 14 residues. DNA for the CDR3: TGTGCCACCAGCAGAGATCGGGGGGTCGGGGAGCTGTTTTTT. Translated: CATSRDRGVGELFF.

The V call is TRBV4-1, the J call TRBJ1-5; tentatively, D is TRBD1 (6 bases). The germline V gene has CDR1 MGHRA and CDR2 YSYEKL. The CDR3 spans 14 residues. The V gene lost 5 bases and the J gene lost 4 bases, with 12 bases spanning the gap. CDR3 bases: TGCGCCAGCAGCTCCGAGGGGGGGAATCAGCCCCAGCATTTT. Protein sequence: CASSSEGGNQPQHF.